Shown below are 19 T cell receptor beta chains from a single sample sequenced in a study of beta chain features in type 1 diabetes. The whole isolated RNA underwent reverse transcription, so sequencing captured expressed TCRB transcripts. Only in-frame clones appear in the TCRdb table, and some are missing; sequencing was by immunoSEQ multiplex PCR. The table has about 640,000 clones, 9.5% to 15% seen once. Notes on the study in general: Moderate yet significant TCRB CDR3 shortening was seen in Type 1 diabetes patients in all four CD4+ subsets.

The antigens of these receptors remain unknown. The material sequenced was naive CD4+ T cells from blood. The receptors here all came from a man under 40 with type 1 diabetes.

The genes are TRBV21-1 and TRBJ1-6. TRBV21-1 is assigned pseudogene status. There are 15 residues in the CDR3. CDR3 amino acids: CASSLVQDSRPPLHF. DNA of the CDR3: TGTGCCAGCAGCCTGGTACAGGACTCGAGGCCACCCCTCCACTTT.

This clone occurred a few times. The V call is TRBV27, the J call TRBJ1-5; TRBD1 matches at 8 bases. V gave up 6 bases and J gave up 9 bases; unmatched junction bases: 13. The CDR3 sequence is 15 residues long. Germline values: CDR1 MNHEY, CDR2 SMNVEV (reference sequence). CDR3: CASRSYGQGSGPQHF. For the CDR3, the DNA is TGTGCCAGCAGAAGCTACGGACAGGGCTCAGGGCCCCAGCATTTT.

This clone turned up a few times. This rearrangement joins TRBV2 to TRBJ1-3; D is unclear. Looked up from germline, CDR1 is SNHLY and CDR2 is FYNNEI. CDR3 size: 16 residues. Trimming left V 5 bases short and J 4 bases short, with 18 bases between. The CDR3 DNA follows: TGTGCCAGCAGTTTAGCCGCTGTCTCCATAGGAAACACCATATATTTT. Translated, it gives CASSLAAVSIGNTIYF.

In this sample, this clone turned up a few times. The V gene is TRBV4-3, the J gene TRBJ2-7; possible D gene TRBD1, 6 bases. This CDR3 comprises 14 residues. Germline CDR1 LGHNA, CDR2 YSLEER. V was shortened by 2 bases and J by 4 bases, with 12 bases between the two germline ends. The CDR3 coding sequence is TGCGCCAGCAGCCAACAAACAGGGATTTACGAGCAGTACTTC. As protein: CASSQQTGIYEQYF.

The rearrangement uses TRBV29-1 and TRBJ1-1; D possibly corresponds to TRBD1 (5 bases). CDR3 length: 13 residues. V was trimmed by 7 bases and J by 5 bases, leaving 17 bases between them. From germline, CDR1 is SQVTM and CDR2 ANQGSEA. The CDR3 loop reads CSAVAVGGTEAFF. The DNA of the CDR3 is TGCAGCGCTGTGGCGGTTGGGGGGACTGAAGCTTTCTTT.

This clone was found a few times. J is TRBJ2-4 and V is TRBV5-1, with 7 bases aligning to TRBD1. The V gene end was trimmed by 2 bases and the J gene end by 9 bases; junction bases not matched to a gene: 5. The germline gives CDR1 SGHRS, CDR2 YFSETQ. This CDR3 spans 13 amino acids. CDR3 in DNA: TGCGCCAGCAGCTTAACAGGGGAAACCATTCAGTACTTC. It is translated as CASSLTGETIQYF. The full variable domain, in which reference TRBV5-1 and TRBJ2-4 provide the parts outside the CDR3, is KAGVTQTPRYLIKTRGQQVTLSCSPISGHRSVSWYQQTPGQGLQFLFEYFSETQRNKGNFPGRFSGRQFSNSRSEMNVSTLELGDSALYLCASSLTGETIQYFGAGTRLSVL.

The V and J genes are TRBV30 and TRBJ2-5; 9 positions match TRBD1. The CDR3 covers 12 residues. With 5 bases clipped from V and 4 bases from J, the junction kept 2 bases outside the gene matches. CDR1 is GTSNPN and CDR2 is SVGIG in the germline V gene (reference sequence). The CDR3 nucleotides read TGTGCCTGGGGGGACAGGGTAGAGACCCAGTACTTC. As protein: CAWGDRVETQYF. Drawing the rest from reference TRBV30 and TRBJ2-5, the complete variable domain is SQTIHQWPATLVQPVGSPLSLECTVEGTSNPNLYWYRQAAGRGLQLLFYSVGIGQISSEVPQNLSASRPQDRQFILSSKKLLLSDSGFYLCAWGDRVETQYFGPGTRLLVL.

The J gene is TRBJ2-4, the V gene TRBV18; 8 nucleotides align to TRBD1. The junction had 5 bases not matched to a gene; V was cut back by 3 bases and J by 7 bases. The CDR3 sequence is 14 residues long. Germline CDR1 reads KGHSH; CDR2 reads LQKENI. This CDR3 reads CASSPGTGFNIQYF. The CDR3 nucleotides read TGTGCCAGCTCACCCGGGACAGGTTTTAACATTCAGTACTTC.

This clone has only a few counts. The V gene is TRBV7-9, the J gene TRBJ1-2; 9 bases are shared with TRBD1. V lost 5 bases, J lost 8 bases, and 6 bases stayed unmatched. The CDR3 has 13 amino acids. CDR1 SEHNR and CDR2 FQNEAQ come from the germline V gene (reference sequence). The CDR3 region is CASSPTGGRGYTF. The DNA for the CDR3 is TGTGCCAGCAGCCCGACAGGGGGTCGGGGCTACACCTTC.

The table lists this clone with a few counts. The chain joins TRBV6-5 to TRBJ2-3; D remains unclear. The germline gives CDR1 MNHEY, CDR2 SVGAGI. The CDR3 is 13 residues long. V lost 6 bases to trimming and J lost 5 bases, with 12 bases between them. The CDR3 sequence: CASRARTQDTQYF. The CDR3 coding sequence is TGTGCCAGCAGGGCAAGGACGCAAGATACGCAGTATTTT.

This clone was seen only a few times. The V and J genes are TRBV9 and TRBJ2-5; TRBD1 matches at 8 bases. Trimming took 0 bases from V and 3 from J; bases not matched to a gene: 7. The CDR3 is made up of 16 amino acids. The germline gives CDR1 SGDLS, CDR2 YYNGEE. The DNA of the CDR3 is TGTGCCAGCAGCGTAGCTTGGGACAGGAGAAAAGAGACCCAGTACTTC. This encodes CASSVAWDRRKETQYF.

This clone showed up just a few times. The rearrangement links TRBV18 to TRBJ2-5, with a tentative D call TRBD2 (6 bases). This CDR3 has 14 amino acids. Trimming cost V 3 bases and J 3 bases, with 11 bases left between them. Germline-derived CDR1 and CDR2 are KGHSH and LQKENI. The DNA of the CDR3 is TGTGCCAGCTCACCCTTTCCGGGGGAAGAGACCCAGTACTTC. This sequence encodes CASSPFPGEETQYF. Complete variable domain (other parts from reference TRBV18 and TRBJ2-5): NAGVMQNPRHLVRRRGQEARLRCSPMKGHSHVYWYRQLPEEGLKFMVYLQKENIIDESGMPKERFSAEFPKEGPSILRIQQVVRGDSAAYFCASSPFPGEETQYFGPGTRLLVL.

Worth noting for this clone: Additional DNA sequences in this sample encode the identical CDR3. The V call is TRBV16, the J call TRBJ1-5; D is possibly TRBD1 (5 bases). V dropped 0 bases and J dropped 0 bases, with 6 bases sitting between them. The CDR3 has 15 amino acids. The germline gives CDR1 KGHSY, CDR2 FQNENV. This CDR3 reads CASSQSDSSNQPQHF. CDR3 coding DNA: TGTGCCAGCAGCCAATCCGACAGTAGCAATCAGCCCCAGCATTTT.

This clone has only a few counts. The chain recombines TRBV7-9 with TRBJ1-4, with a weak D call TRBD1 (6 bases). The CDR3 is 15 amino acids. CDR1 and CDR2 from the germline V gene are SEHNR and FQNEAQ (reference sequence). Trimming pared 4 bases from V and 4 bases from J, leaving 13 bases between. The CDR3 sequence is CASSSLTGNNEKLFF. For the CDR3, the DNA is TGTGCCAGCAGCTCCTTGACAGGAAATAATGAAAAACTGTTTTTT.

V and J are TRBV30 and TRBJ2-2; D is possibly TRBD1 (5 bases). Germline loops: CDR1 GTSNPN, CDR2 SVGIG (reference sequence). V lost 0 bases and J lost 1, with 6 bases in between. The CDR3 length is 14 residues. The CDR3 region has the DNA TGTGCCTGGAGTGTACAGGAGAACACCGGGGAGCTGTTTTTT. Translation gives CAWSVQENTGELFF. Full variable domain (outside the CDR3, taken from reference TRBV30 and TRBJ2-2): SQTIHQWPATLVQPVGSPLSLECTVEGTSNPNLYWYRQAAGRGLQLLFYSVGIGQISSEVPQNLSASRPQDRQFILSSKKLLLSDSGFYLCAWSVQENTGELFFGEGSRLTVL.

On this clone: Other nucleotide sequences from this sample produce the same CDR3. The chain links TRBV7-2 to TRBJ1-4, with 7 bases that match TRBD1. The CDR3 contains 14 residues. J gave up 4 bases and V 5 bases, and 4 bases lay outside the gene matches. From germline, CDR1 is SGHTA and CDR2 FQGNSA. CDR3 protein: CASSPGTVNEKLFF. CDR3 DNA: TGTGCCAGCAGCCCCGGGACAGTTAATGAAAAACTGTTTTTT. Complete variable domain (other parts from reference TRBV7-2 and TRBJ1-4): GAGVSQSPSNKVTEKGKDVELRCDPISGHTALYWYRQSLGQGLEFLIYFQGNSAPDKSGLPSDRFSAERTGGSVSTLTIQRTQQEDSAVYLCASSPGTVNEKLFFGSGTQLSVL.

The chain joins TRBV5-1 to TRBJ2-5, with 7 bases identical to TRBD1. The CDR3 contains 16 residues. Unmatched junction bases numbered 11, after V lost 1 base and J lost 5 bases. Germline assignment: CDR1 SGHRS and CDR2 YFSETQ. CDR3 protein: CASSLSVGQQAETQYF. The CDR3 nucleotides read TGCGCCAGCAGCTTGTCTGTGGGACAGCAGGCGGAGACCCAGTACTTC. Full variable domain (remainder filled in from reference TRBV5-1 and TRBJ2-5): KAGVTQTPRYLIKTRGQQVTLSCSPISGHRSVSWYQQTPGQGLQFLFEYFSETQRNKGNFPGRFSGRQFSNSRSEMNVSTLELGDSALYLCASSLSVGQQAETQYFGPGTRLLVL.

This clone was recorded a few times. J is TRBJ2-1 and V is TRBV7-9, with D possibly called TRBD1 or TRBD2 (6 bases each). The CDR3 runs 16 residues. With 5 bases removed from V and 6 bases from J, the gap between germline ends came to 20 bases. In germline, CDR1 is SEHNR, CDR2 FQNEAQ (reference sequence). The CDR3 here is CASSDRGGRPLNEQFF. CDR3 in DNA: TGTGCCAGCAGCGACCGTGGGGGGCGCCCCCTCAATGAGCAGTTCTTC.

The chain uses TRBV28 and TRBJ2-5; 12 bases match TRBD1. The germline CDR1 and CDR2 sequences are MDHEN and SYDVKM. The ends lost 5 bases at V and 11 bases at J; junction bases unmatched: 9. The CDR3 totals 14 residues. The CDR3 DNA reads as TGTGCCAGCAGTGTCCGGGACAGGGGGCTGTCGCAGTACTTC. It codes for CASSVRDRGLSQYF.